These T cell receptor beta chains were read from a single sample in a study of cytomegalovirus exposure and HLA in healthy donors. Assay used: immunoSEQ multiplex PCR; TCRdb lists only in-frame clones, some missing. The sample holds more than 90,000 clones, roughly 79% seen once. The sequencing input was PBMCs. Receptors were obtained from a man between 40 and 49 years old in good health and CMV-seronegative. Each CDR3 is given with its conserved first and last residue. The D gene is left open where the match is weak. The size of a clone is reported for some rows only, either as once, few or many, or as a class for expanded clones.

D gene,J gene,clone size,V gene,CDR3 DNA,CDR3 protein
-,TRBJ1-4,-,TRBV29-1,TGCAGCGTTGCCAGGGTTGCTAATGAAAAACTGTTTTTT,CSVARVANEKLFF
-,TRBJ1-6,-,TRBV27,TGTGCCAGCAGTTTAGTTGGGGCAGGGGCTCCTAATTCACCCCTCCACTTT,CASSLVGAGAPNSPLHF
-,TRBJ1-1,-,TRBV5-6,TGTGCCAGCAGCCAGGACACGAACACTGAAGCTTTCTTT,CASSQDTNTEAFF
-,TRBJ2-7,-,TRBV7-9,TGTTCCAGCAGCGCGCGGGAACTGTCCTACGAGCAGTACTTC,CSSSARELSYEQYF
-,TRBJ2-3,few,TRBV5-6,TGTGCCAGCAGTCTTTCATCCAGGCCAACGACGCAGTATTTT,CASSLSSRPTTQYF
-,TRBJ2-3,-,TRBV19,TGTGCCAGTAGTATAGGAGGAGGCGGCACAGATACGCAGTATTTT,CASSIGGGGTDTQYF
TRBD1,TRBJ2-6,-,TRBV2,TGTGCCAGCAGCCGGGACAGGGGGTTCTCTGGGGCCAACGTCCTGACTTTC,CASSRDRGFSGANVLTF
TRBD1,TRBJ1-2,-,TRBV19,TGTGCCAGTAGTAAACAGGGACAGTCAACTAACTATGGCTACACCTTC,CASSKQGQSTNYGYTF
-,TRBJ1-2,once,TRBV12-5,TGTGCTAGTGGTTTGGGGACTGAGCTAGGGGGCTACACCTTC,CASGLGTELGGYTF
-,TRBJ2-2,few,TRBV13,TGTGCCAGCAGCTTAAGGTCCATGGCGGGGCCGACCGGGGAGCTGTTTTTT,CASSLRSMAGPTGELFF
TRBD1,TRBJ2-5,-,TRBV2,TGTGCCAGCAGGGGGGACAGGGGCGAGACCCAGTACTTC,CASRGDRGETQYF
-,TRBJ2-7,once,TRBV6-5,TGTGCCAGCATAGTAAACAGGCTGTCCTACGAGCAGTACTTC,CASIVNRLSYEQYF
-,TRBJ1-2,-,TRBV5-4,TGTGCCAGCAGCTTGGTCTCCCAGGCTAACTATGGCTACACCTTC,CASSLVSQANYGYTF
TRBD1,TRBJ1-4,once,TRBV29-1,TGCAGCGTCAACCCTACAGGGGGCTGGGGAGAAAAACTGTTTTTT,CSVNPTGGWGEKLFF
-,TRBJ2-2,-,TRBV7-2,TGTGCCAGCAGCTTATCAGGGGCCACCGGGGAGCTGTTTTTT,CASSLSGATGELFF
-,TRBJ2-6,-,TRBV6-5,TGTGCCAGCACGGACGGGAGCTCTGGGGCCAACGTCCTGACTTTC,CASTDGSSGANVLTF
TRBD2,TRBJ2-5,-,TRBV7-3,TGTGCCAGCAGCTTAATTCCGGGGGGCCAAGAGACCCAGTACTTC,CASSLIPGGQETQYF
TRBD2,TRBJ2-2,-,TRBV7-9,TGTGCCAGCAGCCTACGGATACTAGCGGGGTCTGGGGAGCTGTTTTTT,CASSLRILAGSGELFF
-,TRBJ2-3,-,TRBV19,TGTGCCAGTAAGGTTCAGGGAACAGATACGCAGTATTTT,CASKVQGTDTQYF
-,TRBJ2-5,-,TRBV18,TGTGCCAGCTCCCCGGGGTCAAAAGAGACCCAGTACTTC,CASSPGSKETQYF
-,TRBJ2-1,-,TRBV11-2,TGTGCCAGCAGCCCAGGCCGTCTCAATGAGCAGTTCTTC,CASSPGRLNEQFF
-,TRBJ1-2,-,TRBV7-2,TGTGCCAGCAGCTTAGACAAGAGCGGGACGAACTATGGCTACACCTTC,CASSLDKSGTNYGYTF
-,TRBJ1-2,-,TRBV7-9,TGTGCCAGCAGCCCCCCAAGCTTGGGGGGTGAGGGTGGCTACACCTTC,CASSPPSLGGEGGYTF
TRBD1,TRBJ1-4,-,TRBV6-6,TGTGCCAGCCTTCGGGACAGCACTAATGAAAAACTGTTTTTT,CASLRDSTNEKLFF
-,TRBJ2-1,-,TRBV7-8,TGTGCCAGCAGCTTAGGTTCTACCGAGCAGTTCTTC,CASSLGSTEQFF
-,TRBJ2-1,-,TRBV6-4,TGTGCCAGCAGTGACTCTTCGCGGGGTTACAATGAGCAGTTCTTC,CASSDSSRGYNEQFF
TRBD2,TRBJ2-3,-,TRBV10-3,TGTGCCATCAAAGACGGGGGGGCGTCAGATACGCAGTATTTT,CAIKDGGASDTQYF
-,TRBJ1-1,-,TRBV28,TGTGCCAGCTGCCAGAAAACTGAAGCTTTCTTT,CASCQKTEAFF
TRBD1,TRBJ2-3,-,TRBV27,TGTGCCAGCAGTTGGGGGACAGTGGCGCAGTATTTT,CASSWGTVAQYF
TRBD2,TRBJ2-3,-,TRBV2,TGTGCCAGCAGTACCCTAGGTTCCCTCGGGCGGGGGGGCACAGATACGCAGTATTTT,CASSTLGSLGRGGTDTQYF
-,TRBJ1-5,-,TRBV14,TGTGCCAGCAGCCAGCAGGGAAATCAGCCCCAGCATTTT,CASSQQGNQPQHF
TRBD2,TRBJ2-7,few,TRBV11-2,TGTGCCAGCGGAACATCGACTAGCGGGACCTACGAGCAGTACTTC,CASGTSTSGTYEQYF
TRBD1,TRBJ1-2,once,TRBV5-6,TGTGCCAGCAGCTTGGAAGGGGGCTTTGACTATGGCTACACCTTC,CASSLEGGFDYGYTF
-,TRBJ1-1,once,TRBV28,TGTGCCAGCAGACTTGCGAACACTGAAGCTTTCTTT,CASRLANTEAFF
-,TRBJ1-1,-,TRBV7-8,TGTGCCAGCAGCTCCGGCGGGAACACTGAAGCTTTCTTT,CASSSGGNTEAFF
-,TRBJ1-1,few,TRBV6-1,TGTGCCAGCAGGACAGCGAACACTGAAGCTTTCTTT,CASRTANTEAFF
-,TRBJ2-6,-,TRBV28,TGTGCCAGCAGTTTAGATGTGGCCGGGGCCAACGTCCTGACTTTC,CASSLDVAGANVLTF
TRBD1,TRBJ1-1,-,TRBV2,TGTGCCAGCAGGGTACGACAGGGGGCGAACACTGAAGCTTTCTTT,CASRVRQGANTEAFF
TRBD2,TRBJ2-2,-,TRBV7-2,TGTGCCAGCAGCTTAGTTAGCGGGGGATACACCGGGGAGCTGTTTTTT,CASSLVSGGYTGELFF
-,TRBJ1-1,few,TRBV30,TGTGCCTGGAGATCTGGACAGACTACTGAAGCTTTCTTT,CAWRSGQTTEAFF
TRBD2,TRBJ2-2,-,TRBV2,TGTGCCAGCAGTGGCGGGGGGGCCAACACCGGGGAGCTGTTTTTT,CASSGGGANTGELFF
TRBD2,TRBJ2-1,-,TRBV5-8,TGTGCCAGCAGCTTGGCCGGGACTAAGTCCTACAATGAGCAGTTCTTC,CASSLAGTKSYNEQFF
-,TRBJ1-6,-,TRBV5-6,TGTGCCAGCAGCTTGAAACCGGGACAAAACTCCTATAATTCCCCCCTCCACTTT,CASSLKPGQNSYNSPLHF
-,TRBJ2-7,-,TRBV30,TGTGCCTTCGATCGGGGTTCCTACGAGCAGTACTTC,CAFDRGSYEQYF
-,TRBJ1-1,-,TRBV29-1,TGCAGCGTTCGGGGACAGAACACTGAAGCTTTCTTT,CSVRGQNTEAFF
-,TRBJ2-1,-,TRBV7-8,TGTGCCAGCAGCTTAAATCGACTAGTTGGTGGGCAGTTCTTC,CASSLNRLVGGQFF